This T cell receptor (beta chain) originates from a study of CD8+CD57+ T cells in acquired aplastic anemia. CD8+CD57+ cell expansion, shown by flow cytometry, had occurred in the patients selected for sequencing. The study, taken as a whole, reports: In common between the patients and the controls were approximately 28 CD8+ CDR3 sequences.

This clonotype showed up many times. Its antigen is undetermined. CDR3 and TCR beta VDJ profiling relied on genomic DNA as the template. TCRdb redid the calling of the reads with MiXCR, one entry per CDR3 protein. Among 450,000 to 600,000 distinct CDR3 sequences listed, less than 35% were seen once. V gave up 3 bases and J gave up 0 bases, with 8 bases separating them. This CDR3 has 14 amino acids. Germline CDR1 and CDR2: SNHLY and FYNNEI. The V and J genes are TRBV2 and TRBJ1-1; no clear D gene. This sequence originates from a human donor with aplastic anemia. The sample was sorted CD4+, CD8+, or CD8+CD57+ T cells (not recorded which) from PBMCs. CDR3 sequence: CASSEARLNTEAFF. CDR3 bases: TGTGCCAGCAGTGAGGCCAGACTGAACACTGAAGCTTTCTTT.